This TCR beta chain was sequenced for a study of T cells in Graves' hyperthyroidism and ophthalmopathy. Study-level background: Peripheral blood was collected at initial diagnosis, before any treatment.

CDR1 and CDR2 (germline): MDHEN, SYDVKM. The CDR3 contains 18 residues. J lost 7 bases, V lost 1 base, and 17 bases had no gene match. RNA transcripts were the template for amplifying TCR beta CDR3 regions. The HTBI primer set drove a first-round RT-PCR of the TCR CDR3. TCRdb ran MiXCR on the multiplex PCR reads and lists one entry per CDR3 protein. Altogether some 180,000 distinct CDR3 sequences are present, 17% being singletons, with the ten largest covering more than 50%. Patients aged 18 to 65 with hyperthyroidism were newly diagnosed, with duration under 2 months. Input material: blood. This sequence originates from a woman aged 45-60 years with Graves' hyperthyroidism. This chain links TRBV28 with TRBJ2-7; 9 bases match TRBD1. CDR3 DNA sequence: TGTGCCAGCAGTTTATTCTCCCCCGAAACCTGGGACAGGGTGGAGCAGTACTTC. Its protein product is CASSLFSPETWDRVEQYF.